Only one count was recorded for the clone carrying this TCR beta chain. The sample comes from a study of blood T cell repertoires in COVID-19. Study as a whole: Researchers got acute and convalescent COVID-19 samples from the United States, Italy and Spain.

Looked up from germline, CDR1 is LNHDA and CDR2 is SQIVND (reference sequence). This CDR3 is 13 amino acids long. Trimming cost V 11 bases and J 4 bases, with 17 bases left between them. TCRdb keeps only in-frame clones here, not all; method: immunoSEQ multiplex PCR. The data show about 240,000 clones, with about 88% seen just once and more than 8.5% held by the top ten. The material sequenced was peripheral blood. This clonotype was sampled from a woman aged 45-65 years with COVID-19, enrolled during active disease. The chain couples TRBV19 to TRBJ1-1; a weak D match, TRBD1 (5 bases). CDR3 sequence (DNA): TGTGCCCTTAAACCCCCCGGGGGCACTGAAGCTTTCTTT. As protein: CALKPPGGTEAFF.